The 22 T cell receptor beta chains below were found in one sample sequenced in a study of T cells in Graves' hyperthyroidism and ophthalmopathy. What was amplified from RNA transcripts were TCR beta CDR3 regions. During a first-round RT-PCR of the TCR CDR3, the HTBI primer set was used. One entry per CDR3 protein, called by TCRdb with MiXCR from the multiplex PCR reads. The sample carries roughly 740,000 distinct CDR3 sequences, about 16% recorded once. The sequenced sample consisted of blood. All receptors come from a man aged 18 to 30 with Graves' hyperthyroidism.

J is TRBJ2-1 and V is TRBV2; maybe TRBD2 (6 bases). Between the trimmed V and J ends, which lost 7 bases and 5 bases, there was a span of 24 bases. The CDR3 totals 17 residues. Germline values: CDR1 SNHLY, CDR2 FYNNEI. The CDR3 coding sequence is TGTGCCAGCATTCAGGAGGGGTTCCCAAAGGCCGACAATGAGCAGTTCTTC. Translating gives CASIQEGFPKADNEQFF.

The sample holds many counts of this clonotype. The chain is built from TRBV11-2 and TRBJ2-1; 12 nucleotides match TRBD2. This CDR3 comprises 15 residues. J lost 12 bases, V lost 2 bases, and 8 bases had no gene match. CDR1 is SGHAT and CDR2 is FQNNGV in the germline V gene. CDR3 residues: CASSLLTSGRSVQFF. CDR3 sequence (DNA): TGTGCCAGCAGCTTATTAACTAGCGGGAGGAGCGTGCAGTTCTTC.

The chain combines TRBV9 with TRBJ2-3, with 7 bases lining up with TRBD2. The CDR3 runs to 16 residues. The germline CDR1 and CDR2 sequences are SGDLS and YYNGEE. Trimming cost V 2 bases and J 0 bases; bases outside gene matches: 6. The CDR3 reads CASSVPLAASTDTQYF. The DNA for the CDR3 is TGTGCCAGCAGCGTGCCTCTAGCGGCTAGCACAGATACGCAGTATTTT.

This clonotype came up many times. J is TRBJ2-3 and V is TRBV20-1; 8 bases agree with TRBD1. The V gene end was trimmed by 6 bases and the J gene end by 2 bases; junction bases not matched to a gene: 7. In germline, CDR1 is DFQATT, CDR2 SNEGSKA (reference sequence). The CDR3 is made up of 14 amino acids. The chain's CDR3 is CSAIRGPNTDTQYF. The CDR3 nucleotides read TGCAGTGCGATCAGGGGGCCGAACACAGATACGCAGTATTTT.

This clonotype was observed at least ten times. This rearrangement joins TRBV5-1 to TRBJ1-1, with TRBD1 matching over 9 bases. Germline values: CDR1 SGHRS, CDR2 YFSETQ. J gave up 4 bases and V 4 bases, and 8 bases lay outside the gene matches. CDR3 size: 15 residues. The CDR3 loop is CASSAGQGEGTEAFF. The CDR3 nucleotides are TGCGCCAGCAGCGCGGGACAGGGAGAGGGCACTGAAGCTTTCTTT. Together with reference TRBV5-1 and TRBJ1-1, the CDR3 gives the full variable domain: KAGVTQTPRYLIKTRGQQVTLSCSPISGHRSVSWYQQTPGQGLQFLFEYFSETQRNKGNFPGRFSGRQFSNSRSEMNVSTLELGDSALYLCASSAGQGEGTEAFFGQGTRLTVV.

Only a few counts were recorded for this clonotype. The chain has TRBV12-3 or TRBV12-4 and TRBJ2-7; D is perhaps TRBD2 (5 bases). Trimming stripped 6 bases from V and 5 bases from J, with 11 bases between. This CDR3 has 12 amino acids. CDR3 loop: CASSRGADEQYF. The CDR3, as DNA: TGTGCCAGCAGCCGGGGTGCCGACGAGCAGTACTTC.

This clonotype was recorded at least ten times. The chain joins TRBV2 to TRBJ2-3, with TRBD1 matching 7 bases. V trimming: 4 bases; J trimming: 0 bases; junction bases outside the gene matches: 1. Germline assignment: CDR1 SNHLY and CDR2 FYNNEI. This CDR3 region has 14 residues. CDR3 sequence: CASSAGGSTDTQYF. The CDR3 DNA reads TGTGCCAGCAGTGCAGGGGGAAGCACAGATACGCAGTATTTT.

The chain combines TRBV7-2 with TRBJ2-7; TRBD2 is a possible D gene (6 bases). Trimming removed 2 bases from V and 1 base from J, with 18 bases in between. Per germline, CDR1 SGHTA and CDR2 FQGNSA. This CDR3 is 17 amino acids long. CDR3 loop: CASSLIGGGPDSYEQYF. The CDR3 region has the DNA TGTGCCAGCAGCTTAATTGGGGGAGGCCCGGATTCCTACGAGCAGTACTTC.

This clonotype appeared many times. The chain carries TRBV6-5 and TRBJ2-7; D unresolved. CDR3 length equals 13 residues. Germline V CDR1 and CDR2: MNHEY, SVGAGI. V lost 2 bases and J lost 4, with 9 bases in between. The CDR3 sequence: CASSYGSRYEQYF. In nucleotides, the CDR3 is TGTGCCAGCAGTTACGGCAGCCGGTACGAGCAGTACTTC.

The chain joins TRBV9 to TRBJ2-1, with TRBD2 matching 8 bases. The CDR3 runs to 17 residues. V lost 4 bases and J lost 3; bases outside the gene matches: 12. Per germline, CDR1 SGDLS and CDR2 YYNGEE. CDR3 nucleotide sequence: TGTGCCAGCAGCCCCGGGGGGGGGAGCGAAAACTACAATGAGCAGTTCTTC. This codes for CASSPGGGSENYNEQFF.

This clonotype occurred many times. This sequence joins TRBV11-1 and TRBJ1-2, with D perhaps matching TRBD1 (5 bases). Germline loops: CDR1 SGHAT, CDR2 FQDESV (reference sequence). There are 12 residues in the CDR3. Deletions cut 5 bases from V and 8 bases from J, with 12 bases between. In nucleotides, the CDR3 is TGTGCCAGCAGCCTCGGGGACGTCGGCTACACCTTC. This codes for CASSLGDVGYTF.

This clonotype was seen at least ten times. V is TRBV20-1 and J is TRBJ2-1, with 9 positions matching TRBD2. The CDR3 spans 15 residues. V shed 4 bases and J 4 bases; nucleotides not matched to a gene: 8. Germline loops: CDR1 DFQATT, CDR2 SNEGSKA (reference sequence). In nucleotides, the CDR3 is TGCAGTGCTAAGCCCGCGGGAGGGTCGTACAATGAGCAGTTCTTC. Protein sequence: CSAKPAGGSYNEQFF.

This clonotype has at least ten counts. V usage is TRBV2 and J usage is TRBJ1-1; D perhaps matches TRBD1 (6 bases). The CDR3 covers 12 residues. Per germline, CDR1 SNHLY and CDR2 FYNNEI. Trimming removed 7 bases at V and 5 bases at J, with 11 bases between. CDR3 loop: CASTPTGTEAFF. CDR3 coding DNA: TGTGCCAGCACCCCCACAGGGACTGAAGCTTTCTTT.

This sequence joins TRBV25-1 and TRBJ2-7; either TRBD1 or TRBD2 may fit D (5 bases each). CDR3 length equals 16 residues. Germline CDR1 and CDR2: MGHDK and SYGVNS. V was shortened by 6 bases and J by 2 bases, with 20 bases between the two germline ends. DNA for the CDR3: TGTGCCAGCAGCCAGAACCGGGGCCGCCAAGCCTACGAGCAGTACTTC. Encoded protein: CASSQNRGRQAYEQYF.

The CDR3 region is CSARDGYGANVLTF. CDR3 in DNA: TGCAGTGCTAGAGATGGATATGGGGCCAACGTCCTGACTTTC. This chain uses TRBV20-1 with TRBJ2-6; D unclear. V was pared by 0 bases and J by 3 bases, with 6 bases between. The germline gives CDR1 DFQATT, CDR2 SNEGSKA (reference sequence). The CDR3 is 14 residues long.

This clonotype was observed many times. The V gene is TRBV11-2, the J gene TRBJ1-1, with a possible D match to TRBD1 (6 bases). CDR1 SGHAT and CDR2 FQNNGV come from the germline V gene. The CDR3 is made up of 16 amino acids. Trimming cost V 1 base and J 5 bases, with 17 bases left between them. CDR3 residues: CASSLGRQVSWTEAFF. As DNA, the CDR3 is TGTGCCAGCAGCTTAGGGCGACAGGTTTCATGGACTGAAGCTTTCTTT.

This clonotype was picked up many times. This chain uses TRBV20-1 with TRBJ1-2, with D tentatively TRBD1 (6 bases). CDR1 and CDR2 from the germline V gene are DFQATT and SNEGSKA (reference sequence). The CDR3 spans 13 residues. V lost 5 bases, J lost 4 bases, and 14 bases lay in between. CDR3 sequence (DNA): TGCAGTGCTCGGACAGAGACGGGCTATGGCTACACCTTC. The encoded protein is CSARTETGYGYTF.

This clonotype was seen repeatedly, ten times or more. The chain is built from TRBV6-1 and TRBJ1-5, with D unclear. The germline V gene encodes CDR1 MNHNS and CDR2 SASEGT. V dropped 2 bases and J dropped 6 bases, with 14 bases sitting between them. The CDR3 is made up of 15 amino acids. DNA of the CDR3: TGTGCCAGCAGTGAAAGGTCTGGTGTTGGTCAGCCCCAGCATTTT. It codes for CASSERSGVGQPQHF.

This clonotype was picked up many times. The chain is built from TRBV28 and TRBJ2-7, with 8 bases lining up with TRBD2. This CDR3 spans 14 amino acids. The V gene end was trimmed by 6 bases and the J gene end by 4 bases; junction bases not matched to a gene: 8. Germline CDR1 MDHEN, CDR2 SYDVKM. CDR3 sequence: CASRPGSGSYEQYF. CDR3 DNA: TGTGCCAGCAGGCCCGGGAGCGGGAGTTACGAGCAGTACTTC.

This clonotype has a count of ten or more. The chain couples TRBV30 to TRBJ2-2; D remains unclear. V was cut by 6 bases and J by 1 base, with 12 bases left in between. Germline V gene data show CDR1 as GTSNPN and CDR2 as SVGIG (reference sequence). CDR3 length: 14 residues. CDR3 bases: TGTGCCTGCGACGTGGCAGGGAACACCGGGGAGCTGTTTTTT. It specifies CACDVAGNTGELFF.

V and J are TRBV12-3 or TRBV12-4 and TRBJ2-1, with 14 bases matching TRBD2. The CDR3 contains 15 residues. Losses at the gene ends were 7 bases for V and 12 bases for J; bases not matched to a gene: 11. Written as DNA, the CDR3 is TGTGCCAGCACAGGGGGGACTAGCGGGAGAATTGCGCAGTTCTTC. This translates into CASTGGTSGRIAQFF.

As to this clonotype: It may be a read error: a sequence one base away is much more abundant. The chain employs TRBV3-1 and TRBJ2-3, with D unresolved. Germline V CDR1 and CDR2: LGHDT, YNNKEL (reference sequence). The CDR3 sequence is 16 residues long. CDR3 sequence: CASSQGVQSRTDAQYF. The CDR3 DNA reads as TGTGCCAGCAGCCAAGGAGTTCAAAGCCGCACAGATGCGCAGTATTTT.